Below, 3 T cell receptor beta chains from the same sample are listed, as sequenced in a study of blood T cell repertoires in COVID-19. Assay: immunoSEQ multiplex PCR; the TCRdb copy retains only in-frame clones and omits some. Of 150,000 to 200,000 clones detected, more than 75% appear once; the ten largest clones hold roughly 5.5%. The sequenced material came from peripheral blood. The receptors were sampled from a middle-aged man with active or convalescent COVID-19.

V usage is TRBV2 and J usage is TRBJ1-3; TRBD1 agrees at 8 bases. Germline V CDR1 and CDR2: SNHLY, FYNNEI. The CDR3 totals 16 residues. V was pared by 5 bases and J by 0 bases, with 6 bases of the junction left unmatched. The CDR3 here is CASSPDRVISGNTIYF. CDR3 sequence (DNA): TGTGCCAGCAGTCCGGACAGGGTCATCTCTGGAAACACCATATATTTT.

The V call is TRBV28, the J call TRBJ1-3; D call uncertain. The CDR3 is 14 amino acids. The germline gives CDR1 MDHEN, CDR2 SYDVKM. The V end was cut by 8 bases, the J end by 2 bases, with 13 bases between. CDR3 in DNA: TGTGCCAGCGGAACGAGACAAACTGGAAACACCATATATTTT. It translates to CASGTRQTGNTIYF.

There are a few counts of this clone. This chain joins TRBV4-1 and TRBJ2-1; 8 positions agree with TRBD2. Germline assignment: CDR1 MGHRA and CDR2 YSYEKL. This CDR3 has 14 residues. The J segment lost 9 bases and the V segment lost 1 base, leaving 5 bases of the junction unmatched. CDR3 DNA sequence: TGCGCCAGCAGCCAAGTTGGCGGGGGGTCTGAGCAGTTCTTC. The encoded protein is CASSQVGGGSEQFF.